This section outlines one T cell receptor (beta chain) sequence together with its context. All recovered Cohort 3 donors got two negative PCRs, got clearance, or saw symptom resolution. This entry comes from a study of blood T cell repertoires in COVID-19. Study-level information: Both acute and convalescent COVID-19 samples were obtained from the United States, Italy and Spain. PBMCs, B-cell-depleted T cells, or T cells were the source of the cDNA or gDNA that made up the material.

TCRdb keeps only in-frame clones here, not all; method: immunoSEQ multiplex PCR. Altogether a few hundred thousand clones are present, more than 90% being singletons, with the ten largest covering less than 20%. Germline values: CDR1 SGHTA, CDR2 FQGTGA. This CDR3 has 13 amino acids. Losses at the gene ends were 4 bases for V and 4 bases for J; bases not matched to a gene: 2. This rearrangement joins TRBV7-3 to TRBJ2-5; 8 bases map to TRBD2. This clonotype was obtained from a woman younger than 45 who had recovered from COVID-19. Sequencing used PBMCs or T cells enriched from blood (not recorded which). CDR3 coding DNA: TGTGCCAGCAGCTATACTAGCGGAGAGACCCAGTACTTC. Its translation: CASSYTSGETQYF.